The T cell receptor beta chain under discussion was sequenced for a study of T cell repertoires in cytomegalovirus infection. Germline V gene data show CDR1 as MGHRA and CDR2 as YSYEKL. The CDR3 spans 15 residues. The V end was cut by 5 bases, the J end by 5 bases, with 18 bases between. TCRdb reprocessed the reads with MiXCR, giving one entry per CDR3 protein. The table includes about 700,000 distinct CDR3 sequences, around 32% detected once. In the case of this clonotype: What it binds is not known.

The chain combines TRBV4-1 with TRBJ2-5; D possibly matches TRBD1 or TRBD2 (5 bases each). Here the sequenced sample was cultured PBMCs, taken from culture after CMV antigen stimulation. This receptor was obtained from a human donor in good health (CMV status not recorded). Some clones in this sample may be carry-over from other donors' samples. In DNA, the CDR3 is TGCGCCAGCAGCGTTGAGGGGTTTGGCGGTGAGACCCAGTACTTC. Translated, it gives CASSVEGFGGETQYF.